The T cell receptor beta chain described here comes from a study of cytomegalovirus exposure and HLA in healthy donors. The protocol was immunoSEQ multiplex PCR, while the TCRdb copy is restricted to in-frame clones and leaves out a portion. The sample includes over 200,000 clones, 87% of them seen just once. This clone was seen only once. Its specificity is unknown. General observations from the study: The tendency of first-cohort TCR clusters to co-occur in the approximately 110 validation repertoires was the finding of a later analysis.

The V segment lost 3 bases and the J segment 4 bases; nucleotides outside the gene matches: 6. Germline CDR1 reads MDHEN; CDR2 reads SYDVKM. This CDR3 is 15 amino acids long. This rearrangement joins TRBV28 to TRBJ2-7, with 10 nucleotides matching TRBD1. The sequencing sample was made of PBMCs. This receptor was obtained from a woman between 18 and 29 years old in good health and CMV-seropositive. CDR3 loop: CASSLAGTGVYEQYF. The CDR3 region has the DNA TGTGCCAGCAGTTTGGCCGGGACAGGGGTATACGAGCAGTACTTC.